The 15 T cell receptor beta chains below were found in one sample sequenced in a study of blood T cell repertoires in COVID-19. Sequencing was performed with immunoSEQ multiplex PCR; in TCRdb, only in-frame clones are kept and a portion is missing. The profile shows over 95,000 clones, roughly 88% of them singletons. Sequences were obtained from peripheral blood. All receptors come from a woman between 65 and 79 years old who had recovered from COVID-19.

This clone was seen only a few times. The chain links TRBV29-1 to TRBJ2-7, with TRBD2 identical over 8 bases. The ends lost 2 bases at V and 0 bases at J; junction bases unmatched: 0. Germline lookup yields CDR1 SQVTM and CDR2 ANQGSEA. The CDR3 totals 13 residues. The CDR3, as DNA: TGCAGCGTTGAACTAGCGGGCTCCTACGAGCAGTACTTC. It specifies CSVELAGSYEQYF.

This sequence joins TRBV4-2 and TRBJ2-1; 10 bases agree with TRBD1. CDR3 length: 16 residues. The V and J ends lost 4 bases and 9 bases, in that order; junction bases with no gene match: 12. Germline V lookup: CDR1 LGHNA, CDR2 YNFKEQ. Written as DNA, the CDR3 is TGTGCCAGCAGCCTCCAAGCCGGGACAGGGGTCGGTGAGCAGTTCTTC. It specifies CASSLQAGTGVGEQFF.

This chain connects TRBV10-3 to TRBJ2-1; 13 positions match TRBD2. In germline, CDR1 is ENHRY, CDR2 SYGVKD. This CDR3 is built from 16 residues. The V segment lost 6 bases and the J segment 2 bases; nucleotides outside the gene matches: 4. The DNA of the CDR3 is TGTGCCATCAGCCGGACTAGCGGGAGTCCCTACAATGAGCAGTTCTTC. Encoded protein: CAISRTSGSPYNEQFF.

CDR3 amino acids: CASSQSTGYGYTF. Written as DNA, the CDR3 is TGTGCCAGCAGCCAATCGACAGGATATGGCTACACCTTC. This sequence joins TRBV16 and TRBJ1-2, with D possibly being TRBD1 (6 bases). The length of the CDR3 is 13 residues. Germline lookup yields CDR1 KGHSY and CDR2 FQNENV. Trimming took off 0 bases at V and 5 bases at J, with 7 bases between the two ends.

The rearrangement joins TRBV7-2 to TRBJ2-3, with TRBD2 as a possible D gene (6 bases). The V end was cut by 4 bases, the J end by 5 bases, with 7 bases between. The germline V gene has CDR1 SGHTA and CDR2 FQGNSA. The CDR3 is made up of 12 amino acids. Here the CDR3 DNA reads TGTGCCAGCAGCTCCGGGGGAGATACGCAGTATTTT. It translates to CASSSGGDTQYF.

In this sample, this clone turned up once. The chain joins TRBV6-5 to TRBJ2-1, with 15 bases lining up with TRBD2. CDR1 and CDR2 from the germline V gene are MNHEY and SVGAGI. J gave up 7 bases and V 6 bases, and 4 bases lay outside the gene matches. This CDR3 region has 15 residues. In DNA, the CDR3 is TGTGCCAGCAGCGCCGGACTAGCGGGGGGGAATGAGCAGTTCTTC. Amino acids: CASSAGLAGGNEQFF.

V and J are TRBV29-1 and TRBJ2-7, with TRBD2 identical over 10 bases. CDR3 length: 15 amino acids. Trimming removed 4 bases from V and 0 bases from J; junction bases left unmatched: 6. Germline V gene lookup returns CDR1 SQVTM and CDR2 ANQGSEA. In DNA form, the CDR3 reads TGCAGCGTTGCAATCTGGACTAGCGGCTCCTACGAGCAGTACTTC. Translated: CSVAIWTSGSYEQYF.

The CDR3 region is CASSSGDPPSQETQYF. CDR3 nucleotide sequence: TGTGCCAGCAGCTCAGGGGACCCACCTTCTCAAGAGACCCAGTACTTC. The rearrangement joins TRBV7-9 to TRBJ2-5, with D possibly being TRBD1 (6 bases). From germline, CDR1 is SEHNR and CDR2 FQNEAQ (reference sequence). CDR3 size: 16 residues. With 4 bases removed from V and 2 bases from J, the gap between germline ends came to 17 bases. Filled out from reference TRBV7-9 and TRBJ2-5, the complete variable domain reads DTGVSQNPRHKITKRGQNVTFRCDPISEHNRLYWYRQTLGQGPEFLTYFQNEAQLEKSRLLSDRFSAERPKGSFSTLEIQRTEQGDSAMYLCASSSGDPPSQETQYFGPGTRLLVL.

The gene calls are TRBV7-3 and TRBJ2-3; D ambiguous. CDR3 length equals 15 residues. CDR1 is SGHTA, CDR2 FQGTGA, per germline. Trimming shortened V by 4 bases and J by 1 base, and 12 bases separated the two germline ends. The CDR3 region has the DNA TGTGCCAGCAGCTCCCGTGCTGAGGGCACAGATACGCAGTATTTT. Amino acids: CASSSRAEGTDTQYF.

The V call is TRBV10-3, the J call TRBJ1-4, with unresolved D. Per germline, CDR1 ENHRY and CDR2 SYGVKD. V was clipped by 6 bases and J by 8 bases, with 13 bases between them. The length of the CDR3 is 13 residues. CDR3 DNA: TGTGCCATCAGAGACACCTCAGGCGAAAAACTGTTTTTT. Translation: CAIRDTSGEKLFF.

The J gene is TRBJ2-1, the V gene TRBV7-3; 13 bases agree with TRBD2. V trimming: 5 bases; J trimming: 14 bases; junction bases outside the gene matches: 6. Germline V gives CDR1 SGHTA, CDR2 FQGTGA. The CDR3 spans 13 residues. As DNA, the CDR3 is TGTGCCAGCAGCCCAGGGACTAGCGGGGAGGAGTTCTTC. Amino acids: CASSPGTSGEEFF. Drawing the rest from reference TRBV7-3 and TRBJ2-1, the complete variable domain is GAGVSQTPSNKVTEKGKYVELRCDPISGHTALYWYRQSLGQGPEFLIYFQGTGAADDSGLPNDRFFAVRPEGSVSTLKIQRTERGDSAVYLCASSPGTSGEEFFGPGTRLTVL.

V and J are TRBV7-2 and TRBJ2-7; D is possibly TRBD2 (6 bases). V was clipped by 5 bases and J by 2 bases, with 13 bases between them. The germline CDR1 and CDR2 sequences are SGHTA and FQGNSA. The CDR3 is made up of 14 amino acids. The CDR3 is CASSTRREPYEQYF. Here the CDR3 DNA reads TGTGCCAGCAGCACCAGACGGGAGCCCTACGAGCAGTACTTC.

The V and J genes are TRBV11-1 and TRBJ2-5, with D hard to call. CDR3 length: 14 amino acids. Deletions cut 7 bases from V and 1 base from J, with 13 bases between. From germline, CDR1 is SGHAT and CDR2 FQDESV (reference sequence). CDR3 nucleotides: TGTGCCAGCACCCCTAAACCATTCCAAGAGACCCAGTACTTC. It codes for CASTPKPFQETQYF.

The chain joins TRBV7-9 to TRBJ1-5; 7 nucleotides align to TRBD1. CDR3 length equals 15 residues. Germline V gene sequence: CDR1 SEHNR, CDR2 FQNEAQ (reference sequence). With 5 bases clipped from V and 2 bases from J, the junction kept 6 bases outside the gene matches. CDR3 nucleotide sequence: TGTGCCAGCAGCCCGGGACAGACCCGCAATCAGCCCCAGCATTTT. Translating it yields CASSPGQTRNQPQHF.

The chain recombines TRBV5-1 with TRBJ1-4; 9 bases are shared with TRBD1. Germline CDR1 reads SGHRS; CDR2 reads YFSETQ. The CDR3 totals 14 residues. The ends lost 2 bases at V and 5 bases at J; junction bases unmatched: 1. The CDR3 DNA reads TGCGCCAGCAGCTTTGGACAGGGGAATGAAAAACTGTTTTTT. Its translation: CASSFGQGNEKLFF. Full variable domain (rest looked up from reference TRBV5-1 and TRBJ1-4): KAGVTQTPRYLIKTRGQQVTLSCSPISGHRSVSWYQQTPGQGLQFLFEYFSETQRNKGNFPGRFSGRQFSNSRSEMNVSTLELGDSALYLCASSFGQGNEKLFFGSGTQLSVL.